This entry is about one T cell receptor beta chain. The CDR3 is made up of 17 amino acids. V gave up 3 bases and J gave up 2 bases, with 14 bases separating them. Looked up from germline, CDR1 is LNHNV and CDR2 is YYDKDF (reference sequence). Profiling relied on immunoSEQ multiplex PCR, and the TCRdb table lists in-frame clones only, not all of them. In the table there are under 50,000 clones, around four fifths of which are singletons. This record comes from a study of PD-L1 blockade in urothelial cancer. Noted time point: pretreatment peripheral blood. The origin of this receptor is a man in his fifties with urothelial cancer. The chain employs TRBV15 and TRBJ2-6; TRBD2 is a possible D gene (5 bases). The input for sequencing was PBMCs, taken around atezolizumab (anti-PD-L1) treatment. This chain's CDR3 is CATSRARGLAGANVLTF. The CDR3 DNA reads TGTGCCACCAGCAGGGCCCGAGGGTTGGCTGGGGCCAACGTCCTGACTTTC.